This passage covers 29 T cell receptor beta chains from one sample sequenced in a study of CD8+ T cells in alopecia areata. Cutaneous lymph node cells were pooled, and they were sorted using CD4, CD8alpha, NKG2D, NKG2ACE and other markers. Following extraction, RNA underwent reverse transcription to cDNA, which served as the sequencing template. Repertoires were generated with immunoSEQ multiplex PCR, while TCRdb's copy carries only in-frame clones and drops some. The sample yields 200,000 to 300,000 clones, without any singletons. The sequenced sample consisted of CD4+ T cells sorted from a lymph node. All receptors derive from a C3H/HeJ mouse with alopecia areata. As its MHC haplotype, the strain has H2-k.

This clone was seen more than once but under ten times. Gene names are mouse gene names. The CDR3 end lies 4 residues beyond the end of the read and is filled in from the germline J gene. Other nucleotide sequences in the sample specify the same CDR3. This chain joins TRBV1 and TRBJ2-7; 8 bases align to TRBD2. The length of the CDR3 is 15 residues. Per the germline V gene, CDR1 is NSQYPW and CDR2 is LRSPGD (reference sequence). The part of the CDR3 DNA that was read is TGCACCTGCAGTGCAGAAGGGCTGGGGGGTTAT. Protein sequence: CTCSAEGLGGY. The CDR3 in its entirety is CTCSAEGLGGYEQYF. Full variable domain (missing parts from reference TRBV1 and TRBJ2-7): VTLLEQNPRWRLVPRGQAVNLRCILKNSQYPWMSWYQQDLQKQLQWLFTLRSPGDKEVKSLPGADYLATRVTDTELRLQVANMSQGRTLYCTCSAEGLGGYEQYFGPGTRLTVL.

This clone was seen ten or more times. The gene names here belong to mouse. The CDR3 end falls 4 residues outside the read, so it is completed with the germline J gene. This sample also contains other DNA sequences that code for the same CDR3. The chain uses TRBV5 and TRBJ2-1; weak D call: TRBD1 (5 bases). V was cut by 1 base and J by 1 base, with 5 bases left in between. The CDR3 runs 14 residues. Per germline, CDR1 LGHNA and CDR2 YNLKQL (reference sequence). CDR3 sequence reads: CASSQGQNYAEQFF. The part of the CDR3 DNA that was read is TGTGCCAGCAGCCAAGGACAGAACTATGCT.

As concerns this clone: Gene names and germline match the mouse. The CDR3 is cut off 4 residues early in the read; its end comes from the germline J gene. V gene TRBV5 combines with J gene TRBJ2-1, with 7 bases that match TRBD2. Losses at the gene ends were 0 bases for V and 4 bases for J; bases not matched to a gene: 6. The CDR3 contains 16 residues. Germline V gene data show CDR1 as LGHNA and CDR2 as YNLKQL (reference sequence). CDR3 DNA, as far as it was read: TGTGCCAGCAGCCAAGATGTGGCTGGGGGATATGCT. Its translation: CASSQDVAGGYA. The whole CDR3 region reads CASSQDVAGGYAEQFF.

The sample holds a few counts of this clone. Genes and germline come from the mouse. This chain's CDR3 is CASSDWAANTGQLYF. The sequenced part of the CDR3 DNA is TGTGCCAGCAGTGACTGGGCAGCAAACACCGGG. V gene TRBV13-1 combines with J gene TRBJ2-2; weak D call: TRBD2 (5 bases). The read falls 4 residues short of the CDR3 end, and the missing part is taken from the germline J gene. This CDR3 contains 15 residues. The ends were cut back, 2 bases at V and 0 bases at J, with 8 bases in the middle. In germline, CDR1 is NSHNY, CDR2 SYGAGN.

On this clone: These gene names are mouse names. The CDR3 is cut off 3 residues early in the read; its end comes from the germline J gene. The V gene is TRBV13-1, the J gene TRBJ1-6; 11 bases are shared with TRBD1. TRBJ1-6 is identified as an open reading frame with a role that is uncertain. The V and J ends lost 2 bases and 7 bases, in that order; junction bases with no gene match: 5. From germline, CDR1 is NSHNY and CDR2 SYGAGN. CDR3 length equals 16 residues. CDR3 DNA, as far as it was read: TGTGCCAGCAGTGAGGGCCGGGACAGGGGGAATTCGCCC. Protein sequence: CASSEGRDRGNSP. The full CDR3 protein is CASSEGRDRGNSPLYF.

This clone has just a few counts. Mouse gene names and germline throughout. The CDR3 is cut off 4 residues early in the read; its end comes from the germline J gene. V usage is TRBV14 and J usage is TRBJ2-1; the D gene is possibly TRBD2 (7 bases). Per germline, CDR1 SGHDT and CDR2 FRDEAV. V dropped 5 bases and J dropped 4 bases, with 13 bases sitting between them. The CDR3 length is 14 residues. CDR3: CASRWGAGYAEQFF. CDR3 bases read: TGTGCCAGCAGGTGGGGGGCGGGTTATGCT.

On this clone: Here the gene names and germline are mouse. The read ends 4 residues shy of where the CDR3 ends; the end is completed using the germline J gene. This rearrangement joins TRBV5 to TRBJ2-3; D possibly corresponds to TRBD2 (6 bases). The CDR3 runs 18 residues. Trimming stripped 0 bases from V and 0 bases from J, with 16 bases between. Germline CDR1 is LGHNA and CDR2 is YNLKQL (reference sequence). The CDR3 bases that were read are TGTGCCAGCAGCCAAGATGGGATGTGGGGGACTAGTGCAGAA. Translated, it gives CASSQDGMWGTSAE. The complete CDR3 reads CASSQDGMWGTSAETLYF.

Turning to this clone: Gene names refer to mouse genes. The read comes to an end 3 residues before the CDR3 does, leaving the germline J gene to fill in the end. The J gene is TRBJ1-6, the V gene TRBV5; D might be TRBD1 (5 bases). TRBJ1-6 has ORF status, its function being uncertain. The CDR3 spans 15 residues. The germline V gene has CDR1 LGHNA and CDR2 YNLKQL (reference sequence). V lost 0 bases, J lost 4 bases, and 7 bases lay in between. CDR3: CASSQDREYNSPLYF. The covered CDR3 bases are TGTGCCAGCAGCCAAGACAGGGAGTATAATTCGCCC.

The sample holds a few counts of this clone. Each gene name is a mouse one. The observed sequence ends 4 residues before the CDR3 terminus, with the missing tail filled in from the germline J gene. The genes are TRBV5 and TRBJ1-2, with 7 bases lining up with TRBD1. V dropped 0 bases and J dropped 4; count of bases not matched to a gene: 5. The germline gives CDR1 LGHNA, CDR2 YNLKQL (reference sequence). The CDR3 has 15 amino acids. Partial CDR3 DNA: TGTGCCAGCAGCCAAGATCCACAGGGGAGCTCC. This encodes CASSQDPQGSS. The whole CDR3 protein is CASSQDPQGSSDYTF.

This clone was detected a few times. Germline and genes here are mouse. The CDR3 end is not reached by the read, which stops 4 residues before it; the germline J gene fills it in. Other DNA sequences of this sample code for an identical CDR3. The rearrangement joins TRBV13-1 to TRBJ2-5; 8 nucleotides match TRBD2. Unmatched junction bases numbered 1, after V lost 1 base and J lost 3 bases. This CDR3 has 14 residues. Germline lookup yields CDR1 NSHNY and CDR2 SYGAGN. CDR3 protein: CASSDWGGQDTQYF. The CDR3 DNA, read in part, is TGTGCCAGCAGTGATTGGGGGGGACAAGAC.

The table lists this clone with a few counts. Gene names are mouse gene names. The read terminates 4 residues ahead of where the CDR3 ends, so the germline J gene completes it. The chain employs TRBV5 and TRBJ2-2, with 8 bases fitting TRBD1. CDR1 and CDR2 from the germline V gene are LGHNA and YNLKQL (reference sequence). This CDR3 is built from 15 residues. Trimming removed 6 bases from V and 3 bases from J; junction bases left unmatched: 6. The CDR3 bases that were read are TGTGCCAGCAGTCGACAGGGGAGGGACACCGGG. This gives the protein CASSRQGRDTG. The full CDR3 sequence reads CASSRQGRDTGQLYF.

Notes on this clone: The germline and genes are mouse ones. The CDR3 is cut off 4 residues early in the read; its end comes from the germline J gene. The J gene is TRBJ2-1, the V gene TRBV19; D is undetermined. Germline CDR1 FNHDT, CDR2 SITEND (reference sequence). The CDR3 covers 13 residues. V was shortened by 5 bases and J by 0 bases, with 6 bases between the two germline ends. CDR3 bases read: TGTGCCAGCAGGTCAGTTAACTATGCT. Protein: CASRSVNYA. The CDR3 in full is CASRSVNYAEQFF.

As concerns this clone: These gene names are mouse names. The observed sequence ends 4 residues before the CDR3 terminus, with the missing tail filled in from the germline J gene. The chain links TRBV13-3 to TRBJ2-1, with D possibly matching TRBD1 (6 bases). This CDR3 spans 15 amino acids. The germline V gene encodes CDR1 NNHDY and CDR2 SYVADS. V lost 3 bases and J 5 bases, leaving 15 bases between the germline ends. CDR3 residues: CASSAYREGDAEQFF. Incomplete CDR3 DNA: TGTGCCAGCAGTGCCTACAGGGAAGGGGATGCT.

The table lists this clone with a few counts. Genes here carry mouse names. The CDR3 end is not reached by the read, which stops 4 residues before it; the germline J gene fills it in. The rearrangement links TRBV13-1 to TRBJ2-2; 8 bases are shared with TRBD2. The CDR3 extends over 15 amino acids. The J segment lost 3 bases and the V segment lost 0 bases, leaving 1 base of the junction unmatched. Germline V gene lookup returns CDR1 NSHNY and CDR2 SYGAGN. This CDR3 reads CASSDAGLDTGQLYF. The CDR3 DNA, read in part, is TGTGCCAGCAGTGATGCGGGACTGGACACCGGG.

This clone was recorded a few times. These gene names are mouse names. The CDR3 bases that were read are TGTGCCAGCAGTGAGACAGACTATAATTCGCCC. Translating it yields CASSETDYNSP. In full, the CDR3 reads CASSETDYNSPLYF. This chain uses TRBV13-1 with TRBJ1-6, with D possibly TRBD1 on 5 matching bases. The observed sequence ends 3 residues before the CDR3 terminus, with the missing tail filled in from the germline J gene. TRBJ1-6 has ORF status, its function being uncertain. CDR1 is NSHNY, CDR2 SYGAGN, per germline. Trimming shortened V by 2 bases and J by 3 bases, and 6 bases separated the two germline ends. CDR3 length: 14 residues.

The sample holds a few counts of this clone. Mouse germline and gene names are used. The observed sequence ends 4 residues before the CDR3 terminus, with the missing tail filled in from the germline J gene. This chain links TRBV4 with TRBJ2-7, with D possibly matching TRBD2 (6 bases). Germline V lookup: CDR1 LGHDT, CDR2 YNNKQL (reference sequence). Deletions cut 4 bases from V and 0 bases from J, with 10 bases between. This CDR3 has 14 amino acids. The CDR3 spells CASSLGVSSYEQYF. The CDR3 bases that were read are TGTGCCAGCAGCTTGGGGGTTAGCTCCTAT.

This clone has more than one count but fewer than ten. Gene names refer to mouse genes. The sequenced fragment ends 3 residues before the CDR3 boundary, so the rest is inferred from the germline J gene. V is TRBV13-1 and J is TRBJ1-6; D remains unclear. TRBJ1-6 is marked as an open reading frame, function uncertain. V shed 5 bases and J shed 0 bases, with 9 bases lying between them. The CDR3 is made up of 15 amino acids. Germline CDR1 NSHNY, CDR2 SYGAGN. The CDR3 here is CASSVKSSYNSPLYF. CDR3 DNA (partial): TGTGCCAGCAGCGTCAAATCTTCCTATAATTCGCCC.

The table lists this clone with a few counts. Germline and genes: mouse. Read data end 4 residues before the CDR3 end; the end is taken from the germline J gene. The V and J genes are TRBV5 and TRBJ2-1, with 8 bases matching TRBD1. Germline values: CDR1 LGHNA, CDR2 YNLKQL (reference sequence). The CDR3 is 13 amino acids. The sequenced CDR3 bases are TGTGCCAGCAGCCCGGGACAGGTCGCT. This gives the protein CASSPGQVA. The whole CDR3 is CASSPGQVAEQFF.

This clone was detected a few times. Gene names follow the mouse nomenclature. The read is 4 residues too short to cover the CDR3 end, so that end is filled in from the germline J gene. The chain joins TRBV14 to TRBJ2-7, with 12 bases matching TRBD1. Germline CDR1 is SGHDT and CDR2 is FRDEAV. This CDR3 has 15 amino acids. The J segment lost 3 bases and the V segment lost 4 bases, leaving 5 bases of the junction unmatched. The CDR3 DNA, read in part, is TGTGCCAGCAGTCCCGGGACAGGGGGCGTCTAT. It specifies CASSPGTGGVY. The whole CDR3 sequence is CASSPGTGGVYEQYF.

This clone was seen a handful of times. Gene and germline names: mouse. CDR3 DNA, as far as it was read: TGTGCCAGCAGCCGCAGGGGTGGGCAAAAC. It codes for CASSRRGGQN. The entire CDR3 is CASSRRGGQNTLYF. The V call is TRBV19, the J call TRBJ2-4, with a tentative D call TRBD1 (6 bases). Read sequence stops 4 residues before the CDR3 end, and the germline J gene provides the missing end. From germline, CDR1 is FNHDT and CDR2 SITEND (reference sequence). V lost 5 bases, J lost 3 bases, and 13 bases lay in between. The CDR3 runs 14 residues.

On this clone itself: Gene names are the mouse ones. The missing CDR3 end, 4 residues past where the read stops, is filled in from the germline J gene. Other DNA sequences in the sample encode the same CDR3. The rearrangement joins TRBV19 to TRBJ2-3; 8 nucleotides agree with TRBD2. With 1 base clipped from V and 0 bases from J, the junction kept 1 base outside the gene matches. Per germline, CDR1 FNHDT and CDR2 SITEND (reference sequence). CDR3 length: 15 amino acids. The CDR3 reads CASSIRTGSAETLYF. The DNA read from the CDR3 is TGTGCCAGCAGTATACGGACTGGGAGTGCAGAA. Full variable domain (rest looked up from reference TRBV19 and TRBJ2-3): GGIITQTPKFLIGQEGQKLTLKCQQNFNHDTMYWYRQDSGKGLRLIYYSITENDLQKGDLSEGYDASREKKSSFSLTVTSAQKNEMAVFLCASSIRTGSAETLYFGSGTRLTVL.

This clone was seen a few times. Genes here carry mouse names. The read falls 4 residues short of the CDR3 end, and the missing part is taken from the germline J gene. This chain joins TRBV13-1 and TRBJ2-7; D ambiguous. Germline V gene lookup returns CDR1 NSHNY and CDR2 SYGAGN. The CDR3 has 12 amino acids. The V end lost 4 bases, the J end lost 3 bases, and 8 bases lay between the germline ends. CDR3 region: CASSPPLYEQYF. The sequenced CDR3 bases are TGTGCCAGCAGTCCCCCTCTCTAT.

This clone was counted between two and nine times. Mouse gene names and germline throughout. The sequenced CDR3 bases are TGTGCCAGCAGTGGGCCCGGGCCAGACAGGGTTGACTATGCT. This translates into CASSGPGPDRVDYA. The complete CDR3 reads CASSGPGPDRVDYAEQFF. This chain links TRBV13-1 with TRBJ2-1; 7 positions match TRBD1. The read terminates 4 residues before the CDR3 end, so the remaining end is supplied by the germline J gene. The CDR3 consists of 18 residues. Losses at the gene ends were 3 bases for V and 2 bases for J; bases not matched to a gene: 14. Germline V lookup: CDR1 NSHNY, CDR2 SYGAGN.

This clone was seen a few times. Gene names are mouse gene names. The sequenced fragment ends 4 residues before the CDR3 boundary, so the rest is inferred from the germline J gene. V and J are TRBV19 and TRBJ2-1, with D tentatively TRBD1 (6 bases). Germline loops: CDR1 FNHDT, CDR2 SITEND (reference sequence). The CDR3 spans 12 residues. The germline V and J ends were trimmed by 5 bases and 6 bases, with 9 bases remaining between them. CDR3 loop: CASRIQGAEQFF. The CDR3 DNA, read in part, is TGTGCCAGCAGGATACAGGGTGCT.

This clone was recorded a few times. Genes and germline are mouse. The DNA ends 4 residues before the CDR3 does, and the rest of the CDR3 is filled in from the germline J gene. This specimen includes other DNA sequences encoding the same CDR3. The chain joins TRBV29 to TRBJ2-5; D not certain. This CDR3 has 11 residues. Between the trimmed V and J ends, which lost 5 bases and 3 bases, there was a span of 3 bases. The germline gives CDR1 MSHET, CDR2 SYDVDS. CDR3 amino acids: CASSPQDTQYF. Incomplete CDR3 DNA: TGTGCTAGCAGTCCTCAAGAC. Drawing the rest from reference TRBV29 and TRBJ2-5, the complete variable domain is DMKVTQMPRYLIKRMGENVLLECGQDMSHETMYWYRQDPGLGLQLIYISYDVDSNSEGDIPKGYRVSRKKREHFSLILDSAKTNQTSVYFCASSPQDTQYFGPGTRLLVL.

On this clone: Mouse gene names and germline throughout. The read halts 4 residues ahead of the CDR3 end, with the missing end drawn from the germline J gene. V usage is TRBV19 and J usage is TRBJ2-3, with TRBD2 matching 10 bases. The CDR3 totals 15 residues. V shed 5 bases and J 0 bases; nucleotides not matched to a gene: 3. The V gene's germline CDR1 is FNHDT and CDR2 SITEND (reference sequence). The CDR3 is CASRGLGSSAETLYF. The sequenced CDR3 bases are TGTGCCAGCAGGGGACTGGGGTCTAGTGCAGAA.

In regard to this clone: Genes and germline come from the mouse. The read terminates 4 residues before the CDR3 end, so the remaining end is supplied by the germline J gene. The V and J genes are TRBV5 and TRBJ2-2, with 13 bases lining up with TRBD2. Germline V lookup: CDR1 LGHNA, CDR2 YNLKQL (reference sequence). The CDR3 length is 17 residues. V was clipped by 1 base and J by 6 bases; unmatched bases: 5. The sequenced part of the CDR3 DNA is TGTGCCAGCAGCCAAGTTAAAGGGACTGGGGGGGCCGGG. Translated: CASSQVKGTGGAG. The CDR3 in full is CASSQVKGTGGAGQLYF.

A note on this clone: Gene names follow the mouse nomenclature. The read stops 4 residues short of the end of the CDR3; the missing end is completed from the germline J gene. V gene TRBV17 combines with J gene TRBJ2-7; the match to TRBD2 covers 8 bases. Germline CDR1 MNHDT, CDR2 YYDKIL. V was pared by 1 base and J by 3 bases, with 2 bases of the junction left unmatched. The CDR3 consists of 14 residues. CDR3 loop: CASSRVGGDYEQYF. CDR3 DNA, as far as it was read: TGTGCTAGCAGTAGAGTGGGGGGGGACTAT.

A few counts support this clone. The germline and genes are mouse ones. The sequenced fragment ends 4 residues before the CDR3 boundary, so the rest is inferred from the germline J gene. The same CDR3 can be traced to other DNA sequences in this sample. This chain uses TRBV13-1 with TRBJ2-5, with D perhaps matching TRBD2 (6 bases). Germline V lookup: CDR1 NSHNY, CDR2 SYGAGN. The CDR3 is made up of 13 amino acids. The CDR3 DNA, read in part, is TGTGCCAGCAGTGATACGGGGGGTGAC. It specifies CASSDTGGD. The complete CDR3 protein is CASSDTGGDTQYF.